This TCR beta chain was captured in a study of T cells in localized non-small cell lung cancer. General observations from the study: There were a median roughly 54 of the top 100 tumor clones appearing in adjacent lung. Longer overall survival was associated with a higher density of T cells in the blood. Sequencing involved a lone tumor region, leaving heterogeneity possible.

Some clones are missing from TCRdb's copy, which holds only in-frame ones; the method was immunoSEQ multiplex PCR. The sample shows some 3,500 clones, approximately 25% of them seen only once. About this clone itself: What it recognizes is unknown.

Trimming left V 2 bases short and J 0 bases short, with 10 bases between. Germline CDR1 is MDHEN and CDR2 is SYDVKM. This CDR3 comprises 16 residues. The sequence was obtained from a woman aged 40-70 years with stage I lung adenocarcinoma. The specimen comprised lung tumor tissue, sampled before any cancer treatment. The chain joins TRBV28 to TRBJ2-2; D gene ambiguous. CDR3 DNA: TGTGCCAGCAGTTTAATAGTTCGGTCGAACACCGGGGAGCTGTTTTTT. It yields the protein CASSLIVRSNTGELFF.